The subject of this entry is one T cell receptor (beta chain). Its antigen is currently unknown. Excluded: other autoimmune disease, uncontrolled infection, pregnancy or lactation. The diagnosis was founded upon clinical symptoms, serum thyroxine, TRAb, thyroid ultrasound and orbital computed tomography. The data stem from a study of Graves' ophthalmopathy and Graves' hyperthyroidism. Study outcomes and limitations: A majority of expanded thyroid clonotypes exceeding 0.001 frequency were likewise present in blood. In separating ophthalmopathy from stable hyperthyroidism, a 13-signature model achieved less than 90% sensitivity and about 80% specificity.

RNA transcripts were the source from which TCR beta CDR3 regions were amplified. In the first round, RT-PCR was carried out with HTBI primers, and a multiplex PCR formed the second round. TCRdb re-called the multiplex PCR reads with MiXCR, one entry per CDR3 protein. The table shows about 1.2 million distinct CDR3 sequences, with about 40% occurring only once. CDR3 length: 15 amino acids. The ends lost 4 bases at V and 3 bases at J; junction bases unmatched: 7. Per the germline V gene, CDR1 is MNHNY and CDR2 is SVGAGI (reference sequence). Sample: peripheral blood or thyroid tissue (not recorded which). The chain combines TRBV6-6 with TRBJ2-5; 8 bases line up with TRBD2. The source is an adult man with Graves' hyperthyroidism. The CDR3 here is CASSLTSVSEETQYF. CDR3 DNA sequence: TGTGCCAGCAGTTTGACTAGCGTCTCAGAAGAGACCCAGTACTTC.